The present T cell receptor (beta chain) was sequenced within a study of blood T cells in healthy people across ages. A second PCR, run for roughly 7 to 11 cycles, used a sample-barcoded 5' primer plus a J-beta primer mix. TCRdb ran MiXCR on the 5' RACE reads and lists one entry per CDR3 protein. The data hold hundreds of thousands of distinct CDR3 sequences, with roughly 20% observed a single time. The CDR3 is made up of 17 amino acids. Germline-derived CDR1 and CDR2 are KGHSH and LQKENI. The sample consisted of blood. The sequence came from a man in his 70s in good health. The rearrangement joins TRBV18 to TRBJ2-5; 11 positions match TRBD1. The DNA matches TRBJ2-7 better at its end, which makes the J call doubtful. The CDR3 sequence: CASSPYAGTGGFDEQYF. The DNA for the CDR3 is TGTGCCAGCTCACCGTACGCCGGGACAGGGGGTTTCGACGAGCAGTACTTC.